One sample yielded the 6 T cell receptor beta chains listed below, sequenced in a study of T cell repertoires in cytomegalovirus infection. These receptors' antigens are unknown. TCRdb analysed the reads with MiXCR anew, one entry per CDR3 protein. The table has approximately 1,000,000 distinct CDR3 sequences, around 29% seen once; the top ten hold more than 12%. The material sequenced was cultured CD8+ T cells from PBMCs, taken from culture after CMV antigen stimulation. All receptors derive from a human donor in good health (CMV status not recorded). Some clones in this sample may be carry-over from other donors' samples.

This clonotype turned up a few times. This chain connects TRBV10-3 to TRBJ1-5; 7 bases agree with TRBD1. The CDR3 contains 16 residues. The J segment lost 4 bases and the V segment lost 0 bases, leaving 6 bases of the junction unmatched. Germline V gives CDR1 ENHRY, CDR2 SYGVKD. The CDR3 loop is CAISESKRGRNQPQHF. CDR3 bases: TGTGCCATCAGTGAGTCCAAGAGGGGGCGGAATCAGCCCCAGCATTTT.

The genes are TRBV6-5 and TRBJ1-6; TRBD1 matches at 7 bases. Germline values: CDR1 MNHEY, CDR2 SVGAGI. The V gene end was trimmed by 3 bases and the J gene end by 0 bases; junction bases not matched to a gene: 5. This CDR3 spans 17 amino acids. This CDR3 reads CASSYSDRSSYNSPLHF. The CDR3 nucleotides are TGTGCCAGCAGTTATTCGGACAGGAGCTCCTATAATTCACCCCTCCACTTT.

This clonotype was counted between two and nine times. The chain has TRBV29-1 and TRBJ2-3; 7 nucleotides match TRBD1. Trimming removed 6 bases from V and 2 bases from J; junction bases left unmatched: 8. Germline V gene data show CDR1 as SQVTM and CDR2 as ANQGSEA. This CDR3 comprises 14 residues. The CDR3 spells CSVAPTGTTDTQYF. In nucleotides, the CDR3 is TGCAGCGTCGCACCGACAGGGACCACAGATACGCAGTATTTT.

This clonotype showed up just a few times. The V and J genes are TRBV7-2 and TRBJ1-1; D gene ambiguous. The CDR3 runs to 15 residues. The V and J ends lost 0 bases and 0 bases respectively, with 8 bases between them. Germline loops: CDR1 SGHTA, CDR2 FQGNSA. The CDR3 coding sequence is TGTGCCAGCAGCTTAGCACCGATTCTGAACACTGAAGCTTTCTTT. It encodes CASSLAPILNTEAFF.

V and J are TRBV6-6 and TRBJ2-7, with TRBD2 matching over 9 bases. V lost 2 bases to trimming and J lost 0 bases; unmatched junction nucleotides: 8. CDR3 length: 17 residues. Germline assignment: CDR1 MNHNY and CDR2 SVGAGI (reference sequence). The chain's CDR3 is CASSYRVAGARSYEQYV. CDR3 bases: TGTGCCAGCAGTTACAGGGTAGCGGGGGCCCGCTCCTACGAGCAGTACGTC.

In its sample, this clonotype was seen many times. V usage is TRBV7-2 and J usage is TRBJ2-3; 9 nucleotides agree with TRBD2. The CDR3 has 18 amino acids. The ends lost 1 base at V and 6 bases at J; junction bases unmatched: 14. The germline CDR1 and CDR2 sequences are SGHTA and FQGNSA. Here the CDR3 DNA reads TGTGCCAGCAGCTTAGAAGATGGGGCGGGGGGGCCCTTGGATACGCAGTATTTT. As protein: CASSLEDGAGGPLDTQYF.